These 25 T cell receptor beta chains share one sample of origin, sequenced in a study of tumor and adjacent non-tumor tissue in lung cancer. The template was RNA from unsorted bulk tissue. Distant lung tissue was collected more than 3 cm away from the tumor edge. The library came from three nested PCR rounds adapted from ARM-PCR protocols. TCRdb itself ran the multiplex PCR reads through MiXCR, one entry per CDR3 protein. The data hold 50,000 or so distinct CDR3 sequences, with 74% observed a single time. Sample: distant non-tumor lung tissue. Source of these receptors: a woman in her sixties with non-small cell lung cancer.

As concerns this clonotype: Its ends do not fully match the called genes, so a read error is possible. V usage is TRBV28 and J usage is TRBJ1-3, with D uncertain. CDR3 length equals 10 residues. Germline V lookup: CDR1 MDHEN, CDR2 SYDVKM. The CDR3 DNA reads TGTGACAGCAGGCGGAACATCATATATTTT. This gives the protein CDSRRNIIYF.

This clonotype was recorded at least ten times. The chain uses TRBV20-1 and TRBJ2-5; maybe TRBD2 (6 bases). The V gene's germline CDR1 is DFQATT and CDR2 SNEGSKA (reference sequence). This CDR3 region has 16 residues. V was pared by 2 bases and J by 4 bases, with 20 bases between. CDR3 DNA sequence: TGCAGTGCTAGAAATCAGATGGCGACTAGGCCAGAGACCCAGTACTTC. It translates to CSARNQMATRPETQYF.

As for this clonotype: One junction end does not reproduce the germline sequence, and a read error may be involved. This rearrangement joins TRBV12-3 or TRBV12-4 to TRBJ2-1; D perhaps matches TRBD2 (6 bases). The CDR3 is 14 residues long. The CDR3 nucleotides read TGTGCCAGCAGCCAGGCTAGCGCCTACAATAAGCACTTCTTC. Translation: CASSQASAYNKHFF.

Ten or more counts support this clonotype. The rearrangement uses TRBV11-2 and TRBJ2-4; D is unclear. Germline V gene data show CDR1 as SGHAT and CDR2 as FQNNGV. The CDR3 spans 15 residues. V lost 5 bases and J 0 bases, leaving 11 bases between the germline ends. The CDR3 DNA is TGTGCCAGCAGCCCGTCTGGGGAAGCCAAAAACATTCAGTACTTC. Residues: CASSPSGEAKNIQYF.

The chain links TRBV30 to TRBJ2-1; D is uncertain. Trimming stripped 4 bases from V and 5 bases from J, with 18 bases between. Germline V gene lookup returns CDR1 GTSNPN and CDR2 SVGIG (reference sequence). This CDR3 has 15 residues. CDR3: CAWTRRCTTDNEQFF. Written as DNA, the CDR3 is TGTGCCTGGACGAGGCGATGCACAACCGACAATGAGCAGTTCTTC. The full variable domain, its missing parts supplied by reference TRBV30 and TRBJ2-1, is SQTIHQWPATLVQPVGSPLSLECTVEGTSNPNLYWYRQAAGRGLQLLFYSVGIGQISSEVPQNLSASRPQDRQFILSSKKLLLSDSGFYLCAWTRRCTTDNEQFFGPGTRLTVL.

The sample holds a few counts of this clonotype. Just one base apart from a much larger clone, this may be a read error. The chain employs TRBV6-5 and TRBJ2-3; no clear D gene. There are 14 residues in the CDR3. CDR1 and CDR2 from the germline V gene are MNHEY and SVGAGI. DNA for the CDR3: TGTACCAGCAGTTACATGGCCAGCACAGATACGCAGTATTTT. It is translated as CTSSYMASTDTQYF.

Ten or more counts support this clonotype. This chain connects TRBV4-3 to TRBJ2-7, with 14 bases lining up with TRBD2. CDR1 is LGHNA, CDR2 YSLEER, per germline. J was trimmed by 0 bases and V by 4 bases; bases with no gene match: 5. The CDR3 runs 17 residues. The CDR3 protein is CASSPWTSGRTSYEQYF. For the CDR3, the DNA is TGCGCCAGCAGCCCGTGGACTAGCGGGAGGACCTCCTACGAGCAGTACTTC.

On this clonotype itself: The conserved phenylalanine or tryptophan normally closing the CDR3 is absent here, so this likely arose from a read error. This chain connects TRBV2 to TRBJ1-6; D possibly corresponds to TRBD1 (6 bases). Germline CDR1 and CDR2: SNHLY and FYNNEI. V lost 5 bases, J lost 7 bases, and 9 bases lay in between. The CDR3 is made up of 13 amino acids. CDR3 nucleotides: TGTGCCAGCAGTCCAGGGGAAAATTCACCCCTCCACTAT. Protein: CASSPGENSPLHY.

In its sample, this clonotype was seen once. At one of its ends the junction is not consistent with the germline gene, which may arise from a read error. The rearrangement joins TRBV29-1 to TRBJ1-3; D unclear. The length of the CDR3 is 12 residues. The germline V gene encodes CDR1 SQVTM and CDR2 ANQGSEA. The CDR3 sequence: CSVVVSGYTIYF. The CDR3 DNA is TGTAGCGTTGTCGTCTCTGGATACACCATATATTTT. Full variable domain (missing parts from reference TRBV29-1 and TRBJ1-3): SAVISQKPSRDICQRGTSLTIQCQVDSQVTMMFWYRQQPGQSLTLIATANQGSEATYESGFVIDKFPISRPNLTFSTLTVSNMSPEDSSIYLCSVVVSGYTIYFGEGSWLTVV.

In the case of this clonotype: Without the conserved terminal phenylalanine or tryptophan, this CDR3 likely stems from a read error. V gene TRBV11-3 combines with J gene TRBJ2-7, with D possibly being TRBD1 (6 bases). V lost 0 bases, J lost 2 bases, and 8 bases lay in between. Germline CDR1 SGHNT, CDR2 YENEEA. The CDR3 has 14 amino acids. The CDR3 reads CASSLDTGTYEQYS. CDR3 in DNA: TGTGCCAGCAGCTTAGATACAGGGACCTACGAGCAGTACTCC.

V usage is TRBV29-1 and J usage is TRBJ2-3, with 8 bases matching TRBD2. J gave up 5 bases and V 6 bases, and 7 bases lay outside the gene matches. Germline V gene data show CDR1 as SQVTM and CDR2 as ANQGSEA. The CDR3 totals 13 residues. CDR3 protein: CSVRGGIEDTQYF. In nucleotides, the CDR3 is TGCAGCGTGCGCGGGGGGATTGAAGATACGCAGTATTTT.

Notes on this clonotype: The junction departs from the called germline gene at one end, perhaps through a read error. V usage is TRBV11-3 and J usage is TRBJ2-7, with D possibly being TRBD2 (5 bases). Looked up from germline, CDR1 is SGHNT and CDR2 is YENEEA. The CDR3 is made up of 12 amino acids. The CDR3 region is CASGVEGFEQYF. The CDR3 DNA is TGTGCCAGCGGCGTCGAGGGATTCGAGCAATACTTC.

The V call is TRBV20-1, the J call TRBJ1-1, with D perhaps TRBD1 (6 bases). The ends were cut back, 1 base at V and 3 bases at J, with 15 bases in the middle. The length of the CDR3 is 15 residues. The germline V gene has CDR1 DFQATT and CDR2 SNEGSKA (reference sequence). The CDR3 sequence: CSARGGDINDTEAFF. The CDR3 region has the DNA TGCAGTGCTAGAGGAGGGGACATTAATGACACTGAAGCTTTCTTT.

The rearrangement uses TRBV12-3 or TRBV12-4 and TRBJ2-7; 7 bases are shared with TRBD2. This CDR3 has 13 amino acids. The V and J ends lost 11 bases and 10 bases, in that order; junction bases with no gene match: 17. CDR3 in DNA: TGTGCCGGCCTTGGGGGGGGATCCTATGACCAGTACTTC. Translating it yields CAGLGGGSYDQYF.

Relative to its sample, this clonotype is medium-sized. This chain links TRBV29-1 with TRBJ2-7; D perhaps matches TRBD1 (5 bases). The germline V gene has CDR1 SQVTM and CDR2 ANQGSEA. Deletions cut 7 bases from V and 4 bases from J, with 23 bases between. The CDR3 loop spans 15 amino acids. The CDR3 nucleotides are TGCAGCGCCCAGGGCCATCCCAGTGAAGATTACGAGCAGTACTTC. Its translation: CSAQGHPSEDYEQYF.

For this clonotype: The missing conserved phenylalanine or tryptophan at the end of this CDR3 makes a read error likely. J is TRBJ2-5 and V is TRBV11-3; D call uncertain. Germline lookup yields CDR1 SGHNT and CDR2 YENEEA. There are 17 residues in the CDR3. The V gene lost 3 bases and the J gene lost 2 bases, with 19 bases spanning the gap. The DNA for the CDR3 is TGTGCCAGCAGCTTGTTAGGGTCTAGTACTCTACAAGAGACCCAGTACCTC. It yields the protein CASSLLGSSTLQETQYL.

As regards this clonotype: One end of the junction varies from germline; a read error may be responsible. The J gene is TRBJ2-7, the V gene TRBV6-5, with D unclear. The CDR3 extends over 13 amino acids. Looked up from germline, CDR1 is MNHEY and CDR2 is SVGAGI. CDR3: CTSRTDAAHEHYF. The DNA for the CDR3 is TGTACCAGCAGAACAGACGCAGCCCACGAGCATTACTTC.

A note on this clonotype: A junction end diverges from the germline sequence, so it may reflect a read error. V gene TRBV6-2 or TRBV6-3 combines with J gene TRBJ2-5, with TRBD1 identical over 7 bases. Germline-derived CDR1 and CDR2 are MNHEY and SVGEGT. The CDR3 sequence is 16 residues long. CDR3 in amino acids: CASTYVYGTVEETQYF. The CDR3 region has the DNA TGTGCCAGCACTTACGTTTACGGGACAGTCGAAGAGACCCAGTACTTC.

As to this clonotype: A much larger clone lies a single base off, so this may be a read error. The chain joins TRBV11-2 to TRBJ1-1; D is uncertain. The germline V gene encodes CDR1 SGHAT and CDR2 FQNNGV. Trimming removed 6 bases from V and 7 bases from J, with 12 bases in between. The CDR3 runs 12 residues. In DNA form, the CDR3 reads TGTGCCAGCAGAAATTCGGGGTTTGAAGCTTTCTTT. Encoded protein: CASRNSGFEAFF.

Worth noting for this clonotype: A read error may explain this, as a much larger clone is one base away. The chain is built from TRBV28 and TRBJ2-5; D is unresolved. The CDR3 has 14 amino acids. Germline V gives CDR1 MDHEN, CDR2 SYDVKM. The CDR3 reads CTSSLLWQQETQYF. The CDR3 nucleotides read TGTACCAGCAGTTTATTGTGGCAGCAAGAGACCCAGTACTTC. The variable domain in full, completed from reference TRBV28 and TRBJ2-5, reads DVKVTQSSRYLVKRTGEKVFLECVQDMDHENMFWYRQDPGLGLRLIYFSYDVKMKEKGDIPEGYSVSREKKERFSLILESASTNQTSMYLCTSSLLWQQETQYFGPGTRLLVL.

Worth noting for this clonotype: At one end the junction does not follow the germline gene, possibly because of a read error. J is TRBJ1-1 and V is TRBV11-1; no clear D gene. From germline, CDR1 is SGHAT and CDR2 FQDESV (reference sequence). This CDR3 contains 13 residues. In DNA form, the CDR3 reads TGTACCAGCAGCCGATTGGGTGGTGCTGAAGCTTTCTTT. Its translation is CTSSRLGGAEAFF.

This clonotype was observed a handful of times. The chain is built from TRBV20-1 and TRBJ2-5; 11 bases are shared with TRBD2. The CDR3 sequence is 14 residues long. V shed 3 bases, J shed 2 bases, and the junction held 2 bases outside the gene matches. Per the germline V gene, CDR1 is DFQATT and CDR2 is SNEGSKA (reference sequence). Written as DNA, the CDR3 is TGCAGTGCTAGTGCTAGCGGGGGGCAAGAGACCCAGTACTTC. Its protein is CSASASGGQETQYF.

This clonotype was counted ten times or more. This rearrangement joins TRBV11-2 to TRBJ2-5, with TRBD2 identical over 8 bases. J gave up 5 bases and V 5 bases, and 10 bases lay outside the gene matches. Germline lookup yields CDR1 SGHAT and CDR2 FQNNGV. CDR3 length: 15 residues. The CDR3 loop reads CASSPSGGTGETQYF. In DNA form, the CDR3 reads TGTGCCAGCAGCCCCAGCGGGGGTACGGGGGAGACCCAGTACTTC.

Remarks on this clonotype: This clone may be a read error of a much larger clone one base away. The chain joins TRBV20-1 to TRBJ2-3; the match to TRBD2 covers 9 bases. Germline-derived CDR1 and CDR2 are DFQATT and SNEGSKA (reference sequence). This CDR3 is built from 15 residues. The CDR3 region has the DNA TGCAGTGCCGAAGGGCTAGCGGGGCCCACAGATATGCAGTATTTT. Residues: CSAEGLAGPTDMQYF.

In the case of this clonotype: A junction end diverges from the germline sequence, so it may reflect a read error. The chain links TRBV28 to TRBJ1-2, with 8 bases matching TRBD1. This CDR3 comprises 16 residues. CDR1 and CDR2 (germline): MDHEN, SYDVKM. The CDR3 loop is CVSSLASGGAYYGYTF. The CDR3 DNA is TGTGTCAGCAGTTTAGCCTCAGGGGGCGCCTACTATGGCTACACCTTC.